These T cell receptor beta chains were read from a single sample in a study of cytomegalovirus exposure and HLA in healthy donors. The data were produced by immunoSEQ multiplex PCR, yet TCRdb's version contains in-frame clones alone and is incomplete. The table lists approximately 160,000 clones, roughly four fifths of them singletons. The sequencing input was PBMCs. Receptor source: a man in his forties in good health and CMV-seronegative. CDR3s include the opening cysteine and the closing phenylalanine or tryptophan. Fields, in order: V gene, D gene, clone size, J gene, CDR3 DNA, CDR3 protein. The D gene is left open where the match is weak. Clone sizes are given selectively: once, few, many, or a class where the clone is expanded.

TRBV5-1	-	few	TRBJ1-4	TGCGCCAGCAGCTTGTCCTATCAGGGTAATGAAAAACTGTTTTTT	CASSLSYQGNEKLFF
TRBV6-5	-	-	TRBJ1-1	TGTGCCAGCAGTTACTTGGAGGACTACGCTGAAGCTTTCTTT	CASSYLEDYAEAFF
TRBV7-2	TRBD2	-	TRBJ2-2	TGTGCCAGCAGCTTAACTAGCGGAGCCACCGGGGAGCTGTTTTTT	CASSLTSGATGELFF
TRBV2	-	once	TRBJ1-4	TGTGCCAGCAAGCGACAGCACGGTGAAAAACTGTTTTTT	CASKRQHGEKLFF
TRBV7-9	-	-	TRBJ2-5	TGTGCCAGCAGCCCCGACGGCGGGACCCAGTACTTC	CASSPDGGTQYF
TRBV18	-	-	TRBJ1-1	TGTGCCAGCTCACAGAGGAACACTGAAGCTTTCTTT	CASSQRNTEAFF
TRBV20-1	-	-	TRBJ1-1	TGCAGTGCGAGCCCGGAGGGTGAAGCTTTCTTT	CSASPEGEAFF
TRBV29-1	TRBD1	once	TRBJ1-1	TGCAGCGTTCAGGGGGCGCCCGGGCCTGAAGCTTTCTTT	CSVQGAPGPEAFF
TRBV30	-	-	TRBJ1-6	TGTGCCTGGCAGCAGGGCTATAATTCACCCCTCCACTTT	CAWQQGYNSPLHF
TRBV2	-	-	TRBJ1-1	TGTGCCAGCATTAGACAGACGAACACTGAAGCTTTCTTT	CASIRQTNTEAFF
TRBV11-2	TRBD2	-	TRBJ2-5	TGTGCCAGCAGCTTGACTAGCGGGATGAGGGGCCACAAAGAGACCCAGTACTTC	CASSLTSGMRGHKETQYF
TRBV6-7	-	-	TRBJ1-2	TGTGCCAGCAGTTACCCCGGGTTGACCCTAAAACGAGTTGACTATGGCTACACCTTC	CASSYPGLTLKRVDYGYTF
TRBV5-6	-	few	TRBJ1-1	TGTGCCAGCAGCGCCCTCCGGACTGAAGCTTTCTTT	CASSALRTEAFF
TRBV6-5	-	-	TRBJ1-2	TGTGCCAGCATGAAGGACTTAAACTATGGCTACACCTTC	CASMKDLNYGYTF
TRBV27	TRBD2	few	TRBJ2-2	TGTGCCAGCAGTTTATGGGAGGGCAGCACCGGGGAGCTGTTTTTT	CASSLWEGSTGELFF
TRBV28	TRBD1	-	TRBJ2-1	TGTGCCAGCAGTTTCATCCAGGGGGTAAACAATGAGCAGTTCTTC	CASSFIQGVNNEQFF
TRBV5-8	TRBD1	-	TRBJ1-3	TGTGCCAGCAGTTTCGGACAGGCTGGAAACACCATATATTTT	CASSFGQAGNTIYF
TRBV19	-	-	TRBJ1-5	TGTGCCAGTACGATCCGAGGGCGAGGCAATCAGCCCCAGCATTTT	CASTIRGRGNQPQHF
TRBV27	-	-	TRBJ2-2	TGTGCCAGCAGGGACAGAAACACCGGGGAGCTGTTTTTT	CASRDRNTGELFF
TRBV11-2	TRBD2	-	TRBJ2-1	TGTGCCAGCACCCGCCCCCCCATAGCGGGATACAATGAGCAGTTCTTC	CASTRPPIAGYNEQFF
TRBV6-6	-	-	TRBJ2-7	TGTGCCAGCAGTTACTCGACAGCCACCGCCTACGAGCAGTACTTC	CASSYSTATAYEQYF
TRBV9	-	-	TRBJ2-7	TGTGCCAGCAGCGTAGCTCTCAGCGGCTACGAGCAGTACTTC	CASSVALSGYEQYF
TRBV5-1	TRBD1	-	TRBJ1-1	TGCGCCAGCAGCAATACAGGGGGTACTGAAGCTTTCTTT	CASSNTGGTEAFF
TRBV28	TRBD2	few	TRBJ2-7	TGTGCCAGCAGCACTAGCGGGAGGTTCTACGAGCAGTACTTC	CASSTSGRFYEQYF
TRBV7-2	TRBD2	-	TRBJ2-1	TGTGCCAGCAGCTTCTCGGGCGGGAGTTCCTACAATGAGCAGTTCTTC	CASSFSGGSSYNEQFF
TRBV25-1	TRBD2	-	TRBJ2-2	TGTGCCAGCATGCAGAGGAGCGGGAGGACCGGGGAGCTGTTTTTT	CASMQRSGRTGELFF
TRBV2	TRBD2	-	TRBJ2-3	TGTGCCAGCAGTGAAACGGGGCTAGCGGGCACAGATACGCAGTATTTT	CASSETGLAGTDTQYF
TRBV29-1	TRBD2	few	TRBJ2-2	TGCAGCGTTGAGGCTAGCGGGATGAGAGGGGAGCTGTTTTTT	CSVEASGMRGELFF
TRBV19	-	-	TRBJ1-5	TGTGCCAGTAGCCGATTAGGGGCAGGCCCGAACATTGTTAGCAATCAGCCCCAGCATTTT	CASSRLGAGPNIVSNQPQHF
TRBV11-2	-	-	TRBJ1-1	TGTGCCAGCAGCTTAATTAGGGGGAACACTGAAGCTTTCTTT	CASSLIRGNTEAFF
TRBV27	TRBD1	few	TRBJ1-2	TGTGCCAGCAGTCCCCGGACAGGGGCCTACTATGGCTACACCTTC	CASSPRTGAYYGYTF
TRBV4-1	TRBD1	-	TRBJ1-3	TGCGCCAGCAGCCTCCAGACAGGGCCGACCTCTGGAAACACCATATATTTT	CASSLQTGPTSGNTIYF
TRBV5-1	-	few	TRBJ1-1	TGCGCCAGCAGCTTGGCCCGGGGGGGCACTGAAGCTTTCTTT	CASSLARGGTEAFF